The 16 T cell receptor beta chains reported below all come from one sample, sequenced in a study of T cell responses to AZD1222 COVID-19 vaccine. This table comes from immunoSEQ multiplex PCR, and its TCRdb copy is limited to in-frame clones, with some not included. The repertoire holds 160,000 or so clones, with about nine tenths as singletons. The sample in question was peripheral blood, obtained on day 0 of AZD1222 vaccination. These receptors were taken from an adult in good health.

This chain links TRBV27 with TRBJ1-6; maybe TRBD1 (5 bases). The ends were cut back, 4 bases at V and 7 bases at J, with 11 bases in the middle. Germline lookup yields CDR1 MNHEY and CDR2 SMNVEV (reference sequence). This CDR3 is built from 14 residues. CDR3: CASSYGAINSPLHF. CDR3 bases: TGTGCCAGCAGTTATGGGGCGATCAATTCACCCCTCCACTTT.

The CDR3 sequence is CASSQDATARGYTF. The CDR3 DNA sequence: TGTGCCAGCAGCCAAGATGCCACGGCGAGGGGCTACACCTTC. The chain carries TRBV3-1 (or the pseudogene TRBV3-2) and TRBJ1-2; no reliable D call. CDR1 LGHDT and CDR2 YNNKEL come from the germline V gene (reference sequence). Trimming left V 0 bases short and J 8 bases short, with 13 bases between. This CDR3 is built from 14 residues.

The J gene is TRBJ1-4, the V gene TRBV29-1; a weak D match, TRBD1 (5 bases). V gave up 6 bases and J gave up 5 bases, with 19 bases separating them. Germline V lookup: CDR1 SQVTM, CDR2 ANQGSEA. This CDR3 region has 15 residues. The CDR3 region has the DNA TGCAGCGTCACCAGGGTTGTAGCCCAGAATGAAAAACTGTTTTTT. Encoded protein: CSVTRVVAQNEKLFF.

This chain uses TRBV6-4 with TRBJ1-2, with a possible D match to TRBD1 (6 bases). This CDR3 is 13 amino acids long. Trimming shortened V by 6 bases and J by 3 bases, and 11 bases separated the two germline ends. Germline CDR1 reads MRHNA; CDR2 reads SNTAGT. The CDR3 is CASRPGADYGYTF. The CDR3 nucleotides read TGTGCCAGCAGGCCGGGGGCGGACTATGGCTACACCTTC.

V gene TRBV7-2 combines with J gene TRBJ2-1, with no clear D. Trimming cost V 5 bases and J 10 bases, with 9 bases left between them. The CDR3 spans 11 residues. In germline, CDR1 is SGHTA, CDR2 FQGNSA. The CDR3 here is CASSLMREQFF. The CDR3 DNA follows: TGTGCCAGCAGCCTCATGAGGGAGCAGTTCTTC.

V and J are TRBV11-2 and TRBJ2-2; 8 bases map to TRBD2. The CDR3 runs 17 residues. V was clipped by 0 bases and J by 6 bases; unmatched bases: 9. Per the germline V gene, CDR1 is SGHAT and CDR2 is FQNNGV. This CDR3 reads CASSLDLPVGLAGELFF. The DNA of the CDR3 is TGTGCCAGCAGCTTAGATCTACCAGTGGGACTAGCCGGGGAGCTGTTTTTT.

This clone was counted once. The chain carries TRBV30 and TRBJ1-1; the match to TRBD1 covers 8 bases. Germline CDR1 GTSNPN, CDR2 SVGIG (reference sequence). J was trimmed by 3 bases and V by 1 base; bases with no gene match: 10. CDR3 length: 16 amino acids. For the CDR3, the DNA is TGTGCCTGGAGTGCTCTCTATGACAGGGGAGACACTGAAGCTTTCTTT. Translation gives CAWSALYDRGDTEAFF. The complete variable domain, with remaining parts taken from reference TRBV30 and TRBJ1-1, reads SQTIHQWPATLVQPVGSPLSLECTVEGTSNPNLYWYRQAAGRGLQLLFYSVGIGQISSEVPQNLSASRPQDRQFILSSKKLLLSDSGFYLCAWSALYDRGDTEAFFGQGTRLTVV.

The chain carries TRBV5-4 and TRBJ1-5; 8 nucleotides match TRBD1. V lost 1 base and J lost 3; bases outside the gene matches: 3. The V gene's germline CDR1 is SGHNT and CDR2 YYREEE (reference sequence). This CDR3 region has 15 residues. This chain's CDR3 is CASSLNRGDNQPQHF. The CDR3 DNA reads as TGTGCCAGCAGCTTGAACAGGGGGGACAATCAGCCCCAGCATTTT.

The CDR3 sequence: CASSPVGVPSYEQYF. Written as DNA, the CDR3 is TGTGCCAGTAGCCCGGTCGGGGTGCCCTCCTACGAGCAGTACTTC. V and J are TRBV19 and TRBJ2-7; possible D gene TRBD2, 5 bases. The CDR3 consists of 15 residues. Per germline, CDR1 LNHDA and CDR2 SQIVND (reference sequence). Trimming took off 6 bases at V and 0 bases at J, with 15 bases between the two ends.

J is TRBJ1-1 and V is TRBV19; D unresolved. Looked up from germline, CDR1 is LNHDA and CDR2 is SQIVND (reference sequence). The CDR3 extends over 12 amino acids. With 5 bases removed from V and 6 bases from J, the gap between germline ends came to 10 bases. Here the CDR3 reads CASSFNSAEAFF. In DNA form, the CDR3 reads TGTGCCAGTAGTTTCAATAGCGCTGAAGCTTTCTTT.

The V and J genes are TRBV30 and TRBJ1-3, with D possibly being TRBD1 (6 bases). Per the germline V gene, CDR1 is GTSNPN and CDR2 is SVGIG (reference sequence). This CDR3 region has 14 residues. Trimming took 0 bases from V and 4 from J, leaving 10 bases between them. The CDR3 protein is CAWSVWRGGNTIYF. CDR3 bases: TGTGCCTGGAGTGTATGGAGGGGGGGAAACACCATATATTTT.

The rearrangement joins TRBV15 to TRBJ1-5; D is perhaps TRBD1 (5 bases). From germline, CDR1 is LNHNV and CDR2 YYDKDF (reference sequence). The CDR3 totals 15 residues. Trimming shortened V by 0 bases and J by 6 bases, and 12 bases separated the two germline ends. CDR3: CATSRDQGVSQPQHF. The CDR3 DNA follows: TGTGCCACCAGCAGAGATCAAGGGGTAAGTCAGCCCCAGCATTTT.

This clone was seen just once. The V gene is TRBV5-6, the J gene TRBJ2-6; a weak D match, TRBD1 (5 bases). Germline assignment: CDR1 SGHDT and CDR2 YYEEEE. With 0 bases removed from V and 2 bases from J, the gap between germline ends came to 6 bases. The CDR3 consists of 15 residues. CDR3 residues: CASSLVQAGANVLTF. CDR3 DNA: TGTGCCAGCAGCTTGGTACAGGCTGGGGCCAACGTCCTGACTTTC.

The V and J genes are TRBV28 and TRBJ1-6; D might be TRBD1 (6 bases). The length of the CDR3 is 16 residues. Trimming shortened V by 3 bases and J by 6 bases, and 15 bases separated the two germline ends. CDR1 is MDHEN, CDR2 SYDVKM, per germline. Here the CDR3 DNA reads TGTGCCAGCAGTTTGGGGGAGGGAGGGGGTAATTCACCCCTCCACTTT. Translation gives CASSLGEGGGNSPLHF. The full variable domain, its missing parts supplied by reference TRBV28 and TRBJ1-6, is DVKVTQSSRYLVKRTGEKVFLECVQDMDHENMFWYRQDPGLGLRLIYFSYDVKMKEKGDIPEGYSVSREKKERFSLILESASTNQTSMYLCASSLGEGGGNSPLHFGNGTRLTVT.

The genes are TRBV12-3 or TRBV12-4 and TRBJ1-1; D is perhaps TRBD1 (5 bases). V was trimmed by 5 bases and J by 10 bases, leaving 17 bases between them. The CDR3 extends over 13 amino acids. The CDR3 sequence is CASSQTAAGRAFF. The CDR3 coding sequence is TGTGCCAGCAGTCAGACAGCCGCCGGGCGAGCTTTCTTT.

V gene TRBV6-5 combines with J gene TRBJ1-2; D unclear. The CDR3 consists of 12 residues. V was shortened by 6 bases and J by 4 bases, with 9 bases between the two germline ends. CDR1 and CDR2 (germline): MNHEY, SVGAGI. The CDR3 reads CASSHKAYGYTF. The CDR3, as DNA: TGTGCCAGCAGCCACAAGGCCTATGGCTACACCTTC.